The clone carrying this T cell receptor (beta chain) was seen more than once but under ten times. This record comes from a study of identical twins. After removal of 0 bases from V and 1 base from J, the junction contained 9 bases not matched to a gene. The CDR3 length is 17 residues. Germline values: CDR1 SEHNR, CDR2 FQNEAQ (reference sequence). Template switching introduced a universal primer site, and the cDNA bore unique molecular identifiers. One entry per CDR3 protein results from TCRdb running MiXCR on the 5' RACE reads. The sample contains 700,000 or so distinct CDR3 sequences, around 20% of which appear only once. This same sample was also part of a study on T cells expressing NK-cell markers. From that paper: These clonotypes, the leaders elsewhere, also led the CD3+CD56-NKG2C+ fraction in a handful of donors.

The chain recombines TRBV7-9 with TRBJ2-7, with TRBD1 matching over 7 bases. Sequencing was done on a sample of PBMCs. The receptor was derived from a woman aged 18-29 years in good health. The CDR3 DNA reads TGTGCCAGCAGCTTAGCGACCGGCCGGGACAGATCCTACGAGCAGTACTTC. Residues: CASSLATGRDRSYEQYF.